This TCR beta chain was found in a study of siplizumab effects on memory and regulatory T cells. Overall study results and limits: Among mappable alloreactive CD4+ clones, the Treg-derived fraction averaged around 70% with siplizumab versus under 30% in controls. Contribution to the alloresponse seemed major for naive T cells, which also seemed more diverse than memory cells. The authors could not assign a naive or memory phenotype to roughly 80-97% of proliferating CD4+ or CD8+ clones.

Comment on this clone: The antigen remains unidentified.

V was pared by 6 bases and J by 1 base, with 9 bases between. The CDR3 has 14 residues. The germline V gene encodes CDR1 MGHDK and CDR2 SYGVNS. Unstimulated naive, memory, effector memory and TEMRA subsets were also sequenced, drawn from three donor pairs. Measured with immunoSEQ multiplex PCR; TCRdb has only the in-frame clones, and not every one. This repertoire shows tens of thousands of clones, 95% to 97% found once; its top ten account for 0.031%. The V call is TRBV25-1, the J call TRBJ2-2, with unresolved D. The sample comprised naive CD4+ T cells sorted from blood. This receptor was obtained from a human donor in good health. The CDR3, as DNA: TGTGCCAGCAGACCAGACCGGAACACCGGGGAGCTGTTTTTT. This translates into CASRPDRNTGELFF.